This T cell receptor beta chain was found in a study of identical twins. Findings and caveats of the study: The authors noted that invariant MAIT and iNKT cells could partly confound zero-insertion analyses.

A word on this clonotype: Its cognate antigen is unknown.

Everyone who gave samples was a healthy Caucasian. A universal primer site was added by template switching, and unique molecular identifiers were carried by the cDNA. One entry per CDR3 protein results from TCRdb running MiXCR on the 5' RACE reads. The sample has 550,000 to 700,000 distinct CDR3 sequences; more than 9% are singletons. These data also formed part of another study, on yellow fever vaccine responses in identical twins.

This sequence originates from a woman aged 18-35 years in good health. Sequencing was done on a sample of PBMCs.

The CDR3 region has the DNA TGTGCCAGCAGTTTCTTCGGGGAGTATGGCTACACCTTC. Its translation: CASSFFGEYGYTF. The genes are TRBV27 and TRBJ1-2; D is unclear. This CDR3 contains 13 residues. Trimming took off 3 bases at V and 5 bases at J, with 10 bases between the two ends. Per germline, CDR1 MNHEY and CDR2 SMNVEV (reference sequence).